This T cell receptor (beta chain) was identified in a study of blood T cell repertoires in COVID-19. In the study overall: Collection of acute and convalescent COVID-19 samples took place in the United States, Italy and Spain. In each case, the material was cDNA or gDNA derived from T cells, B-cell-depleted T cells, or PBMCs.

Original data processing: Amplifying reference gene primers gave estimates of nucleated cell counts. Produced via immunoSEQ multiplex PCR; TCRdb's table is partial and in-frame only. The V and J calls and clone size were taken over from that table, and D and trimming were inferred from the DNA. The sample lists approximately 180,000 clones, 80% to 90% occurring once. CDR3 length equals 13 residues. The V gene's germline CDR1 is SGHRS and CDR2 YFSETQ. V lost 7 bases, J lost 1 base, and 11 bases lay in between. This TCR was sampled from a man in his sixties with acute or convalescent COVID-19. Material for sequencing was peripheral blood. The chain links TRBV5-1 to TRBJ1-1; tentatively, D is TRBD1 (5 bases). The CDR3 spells CASVEGANTEAFF. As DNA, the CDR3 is TGCGCCAGCGTTGAAGGGGCGAACACTGAAGCTTTCTTT. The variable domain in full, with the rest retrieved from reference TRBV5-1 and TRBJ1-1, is KAGVTQTPRYLIKTRGQQVTLSCSPISGHRSVSWYQQTPGQGLQFLFEYFSETQRNKGNFPGRFSGRQFSNSRSEMNVSTLELGDSALYLCASVEGANTEAFFGQGTRLTVV.